This TCR beta chain was sequenced in a study of shared clonotypes between healthy human individuals. The study, taken as a whole, reports: Even with large depth, rarefaction showed that sorted-subset sequencing was incomplete.

The CDR3 consists of 13 residues. V dropped 7 bases and J dropped 6 bases, with 17 bases sitting between them. Points on this clone: Its antigen is still unknown.

Method: immunoSEQ multiplex PCR; TCRdb's copy keeps in-frame clones and lacks some. Among 2 million to 2.5 million clones listed, approximately 93% were seen once. The rearrangement joins TRBV5-3 to TRBJ2-7, with D perhaps being TRBD1 or TRBD2 (7 bases each). TRBV5-3 qualifies as an ORF whose function is uncertain. The sequence derives from a man aged 18-30 years in good health. Some clones in this sample may be carry-over from other donors' samples. The sequencing sample was made of naive CD4+ T cells from PBMCs. Regarding subset: CD45RA+ positively selected. CDR3 residues: CARVTGEGPEQYF. The CDR3 DNA follows: TGTGCCAGAGTAACAGGGGAGGGTCCCGAGCAGTACTTC.